This T cell receptor beta chain stems from a study of regulatory T cells in long-lasting Graves disease. Documented time point: newly diagnosed GD, antithyroid drugs for less than 3 months. Isolated PBMC RNA provided the starting material for the TCR library. EDTA tubes received around 9.9 milliliters of collected peripheral blood. Study-wide findings and caveats: There were preferences for TRBV28, TRBJ1-2 and TRBJ2-5 in persistent disease. Newly diagnosed Graves' patients had higher TCR diversity than persistent ones.

The CDR3 covers 13 residues. Germline V gene data show CDR1 as MDHEN and CDR2 as SYDVKM. V shed 5 bases and J shed 6 bases, with 14 bases lying between them. This clonotype was seen at least ten times. Antigen unknown. Through Arm-PCR of CDR3 regions and iRepertoire HTBI primers, TCR beta libraries were built. TCRdb re-called the multiplex PCR reads through MiXCR, storing one row per CDR3 protein. The data contain hundreds of thousands of distinct CDR3 sequences, under 20% of them singletons. Sequences were derived from peripheral blood mononuclear cells (PBMCs), sampled at new diagnosis, from a patient treated with antithyroid drugs. This chain uses TRBV28 with TRBJ2-7, with D maybe TRBD2 (5 bases). The sequence was collected from a female donor with Graves disease. The CDR3 loop reads CASSPHPGGEQYF. CDR3 DNA sequence: TGTGCCAGCAGTCCCCACCCCGGAGGCGAGCAGTACTTC.